This T cell receptor beta chain was identified during a study of T cells after yellow fever vaccination. General study points: A minor fraction of clonotypes spanned both CD4 and CD8 compartments.

Concerning this clonotype itself: The antigen is unknown.

V gave up 1 base and J gave up 2 bases; unmatched junction bases: 7. CDR3 length: 17 residues. Germline V gene data show CDR1 as SGHVS and CDR2 as FNYEAQ. Researchers made TCR cDNA using 5'RACE template switching, and this step added a universal primer site and UMIs. In TCRdb, the 5' RACE reads were re-called with MiXCR into one record per CDR3 protein. Among 450,000 to 600,000 distinct CDR3 sequences listed, around an eighth were seen once. The chain links TRBV7-6 to TRBJ2-3, with 9 nucleotides matching TRBD2. The starting material was PBMCs, obtained on the day of the yellow fever booster vaccination. The receptor was derived from a man in his thirties or forties who received the YFV17D yellow fever vaccine. The CDR3 DNA reads as TGTGCCAGCAGCTTAGGCCTAGCGGGAACCTACACAGATACGCAGTATTTT. The encoded protein is CASSLGLAGTYTDTQYF.